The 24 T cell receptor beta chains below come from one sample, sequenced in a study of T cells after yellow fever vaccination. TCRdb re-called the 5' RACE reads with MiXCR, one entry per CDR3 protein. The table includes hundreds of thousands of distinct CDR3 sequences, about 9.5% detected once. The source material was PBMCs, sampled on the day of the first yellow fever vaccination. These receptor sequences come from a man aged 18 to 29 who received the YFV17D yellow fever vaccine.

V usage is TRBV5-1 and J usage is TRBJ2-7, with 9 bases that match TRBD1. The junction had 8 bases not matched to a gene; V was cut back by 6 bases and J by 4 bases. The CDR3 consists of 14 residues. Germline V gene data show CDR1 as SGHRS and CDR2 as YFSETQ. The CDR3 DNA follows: TGCGCCAGCACCCGGGACAGGGAGGCTTACGAGCAGTACGTC. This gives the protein CASTRDREAYEQYV.

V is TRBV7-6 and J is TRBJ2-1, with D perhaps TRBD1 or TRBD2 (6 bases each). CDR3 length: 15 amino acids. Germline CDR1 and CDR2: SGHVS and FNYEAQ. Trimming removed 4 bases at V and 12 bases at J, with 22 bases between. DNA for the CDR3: TGTGCCAGCAGCTCCAAGGGGGGAGAGGTGTCCCCGCAGTTCTTC. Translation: CASSSKGGEVSPQFF.

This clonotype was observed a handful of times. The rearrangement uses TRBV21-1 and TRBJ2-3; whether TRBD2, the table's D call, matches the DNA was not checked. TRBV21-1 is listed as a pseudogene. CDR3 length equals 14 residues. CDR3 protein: CATRLAGDTDTQYF. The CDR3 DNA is TGTGCCACCCGACTAGCGGGGGACACAGATACGCAGTATTTT.

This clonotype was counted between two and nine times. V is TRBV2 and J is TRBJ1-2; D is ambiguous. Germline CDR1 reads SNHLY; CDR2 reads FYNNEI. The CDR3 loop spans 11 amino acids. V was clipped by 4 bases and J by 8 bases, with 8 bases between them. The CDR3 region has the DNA TGTGCCAGCAGTGGTCGTAGGGGCTACACCTTC. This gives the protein CASSGRRGYTF.

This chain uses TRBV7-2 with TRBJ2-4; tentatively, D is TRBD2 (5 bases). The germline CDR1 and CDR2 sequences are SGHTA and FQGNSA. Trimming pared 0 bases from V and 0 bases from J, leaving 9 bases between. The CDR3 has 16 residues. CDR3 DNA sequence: TGTGCCAGCAGCTTAGCCAGGACTCTAGCCAAAAACATTCAGTACTTC. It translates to CASSLARTLAKNIQYF.

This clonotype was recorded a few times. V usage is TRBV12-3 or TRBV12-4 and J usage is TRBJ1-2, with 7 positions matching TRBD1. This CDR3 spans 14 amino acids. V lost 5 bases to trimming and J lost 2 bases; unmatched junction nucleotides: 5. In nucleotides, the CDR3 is TGTGCCAGCAGTGTGGGACAGCCAAACTATGGCTACACCTTC. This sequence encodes CASSVGQPNYGYTF.

In DNA form, the CDR3 reads TGTGCCAGCAGCTTAGTCTCGGGGGGCCAACACGAGCAGTACTTC. Amino acid sequence: CASSLVSGGQHEQYF. The genes are TRBV7-2 and TRBJ2-7; D may be TRBD2 (7 bases). This CDR3 has 15 amino acids. CDR1 SGHTA and CDR2 FQGNSA come from the germline V gene. The V and J ends lost 1 base and 5 bases respectively, with 15 bases between them.

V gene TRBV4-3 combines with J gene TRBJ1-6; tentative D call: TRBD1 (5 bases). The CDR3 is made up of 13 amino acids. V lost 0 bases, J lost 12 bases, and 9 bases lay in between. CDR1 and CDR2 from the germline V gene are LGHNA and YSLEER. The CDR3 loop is CASSQEERGPLHF. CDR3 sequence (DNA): TGCGCCAGCAGCCAAGAGGAAAGGGGACCCCTCCACTTT.

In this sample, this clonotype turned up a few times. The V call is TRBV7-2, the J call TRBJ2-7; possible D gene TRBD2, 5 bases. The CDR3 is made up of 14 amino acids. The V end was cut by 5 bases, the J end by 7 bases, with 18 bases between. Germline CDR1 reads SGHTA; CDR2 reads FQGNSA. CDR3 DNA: TGTGCCAGCAGCCCCACTAGTACCGTACGGGAGCAGTACTTC. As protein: CASSPTSTVREQYF.

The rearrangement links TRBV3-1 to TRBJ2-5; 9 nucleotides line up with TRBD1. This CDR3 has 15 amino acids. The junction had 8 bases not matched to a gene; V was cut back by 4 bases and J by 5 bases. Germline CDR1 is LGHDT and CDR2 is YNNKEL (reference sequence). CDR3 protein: CASSPTGGATETQYF. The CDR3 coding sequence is TGTGCCAGCAGCCCCACAGGGGGCGCCACCGAGACCCAGTACTTC.

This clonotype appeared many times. CDR3 coding DNA: TGTGCCAGCAGGGGACAGGGCACAGATACGCAGTATTTT. Translation gives CASRGQGTDTQYF. This chain uses TRBV6-5 with TRBJ2-3; 8 positions match TRBD1. The CDR3 spans 13 residues. V dropped 6 bases and J dropped 1; count of bases not matched to a gene: 0. Germline V gene sequence: CDR1 MNHEY, CDR2 SVGAGI.

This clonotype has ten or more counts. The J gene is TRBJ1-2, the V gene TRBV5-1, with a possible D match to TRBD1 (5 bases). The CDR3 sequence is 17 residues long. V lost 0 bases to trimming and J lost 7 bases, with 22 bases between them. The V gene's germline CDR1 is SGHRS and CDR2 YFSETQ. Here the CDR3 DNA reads TGCGCCAGCAGCTTGGGGGGGGGTGCCCAAAGGATCTCTGGCTACACCTTC. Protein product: CASSLGGGAQRISGYTF.

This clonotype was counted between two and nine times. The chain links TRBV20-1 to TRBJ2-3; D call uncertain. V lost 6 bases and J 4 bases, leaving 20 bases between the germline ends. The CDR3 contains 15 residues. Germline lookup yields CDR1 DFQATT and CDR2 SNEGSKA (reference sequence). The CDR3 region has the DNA TGCAGTGCCCCCCCTTCTCCCGGTGGCGCAGATACGCAGTATTTT. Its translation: CSAPPSPGGADTQYF.

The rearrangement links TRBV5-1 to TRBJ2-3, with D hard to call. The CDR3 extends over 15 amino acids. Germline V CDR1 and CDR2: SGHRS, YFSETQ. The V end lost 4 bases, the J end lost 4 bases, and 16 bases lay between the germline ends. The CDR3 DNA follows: TGCGCCAGCAGCGTGGAGCAGGCGCCCCCAGATACGCAGTATTTT. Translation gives CASSVEQAPPDTQYF.

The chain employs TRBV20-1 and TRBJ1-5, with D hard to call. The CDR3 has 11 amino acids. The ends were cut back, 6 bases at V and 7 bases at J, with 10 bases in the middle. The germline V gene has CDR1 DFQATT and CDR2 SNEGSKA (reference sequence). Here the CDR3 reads CSAKRGQPQHF. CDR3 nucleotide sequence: TGCAGTGCAAAAAGAGGACAGCCCCAGCATTTT.

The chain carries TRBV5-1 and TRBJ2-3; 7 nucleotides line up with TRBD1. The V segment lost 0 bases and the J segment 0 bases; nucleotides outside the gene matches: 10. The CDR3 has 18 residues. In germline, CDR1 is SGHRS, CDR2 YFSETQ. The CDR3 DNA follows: TGCGCCAGCAGCTTGGGACAGGGCCCCTCTTCTAGCACAGATACGCAGTATTTT. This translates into CASSLGQGPSSSTDTQYF.

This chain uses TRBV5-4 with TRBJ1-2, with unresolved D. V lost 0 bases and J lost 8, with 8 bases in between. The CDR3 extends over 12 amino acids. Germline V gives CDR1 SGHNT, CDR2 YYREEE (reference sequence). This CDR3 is CASSLVANGYTF. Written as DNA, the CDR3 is TGTGCCAGCAGCTTGGTGGCGAACGGCTACACCTTC.

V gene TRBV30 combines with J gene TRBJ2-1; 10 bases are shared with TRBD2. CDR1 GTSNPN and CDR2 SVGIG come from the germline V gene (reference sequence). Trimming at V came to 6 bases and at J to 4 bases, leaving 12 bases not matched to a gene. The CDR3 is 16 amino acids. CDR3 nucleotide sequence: TGTGCCTGCAGCCCCGCTAGCGGGGGAGCGTACAATGAGCAGTTCTTC. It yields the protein CACSPASGGAYNEQFF.

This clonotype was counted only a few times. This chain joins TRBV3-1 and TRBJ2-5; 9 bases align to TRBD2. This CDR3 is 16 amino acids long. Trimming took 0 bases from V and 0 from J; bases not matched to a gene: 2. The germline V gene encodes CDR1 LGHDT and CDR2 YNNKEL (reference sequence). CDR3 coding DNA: TGTGCCAGCAGCCAAGAGTCTAGCGGGGACCAAGAGACCCAGTACTTC. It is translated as CASSQESSGDQETQYF.

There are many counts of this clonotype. CDR3 loop: CASSQDLPGNEQFF. The CDR3 coding sequence is TGCGCCAGCAGCCAAGATCTCCCTGGAAATGAGCAGTTCTTC. The chain combines TRBV4-3 with TRBJ2-1; D call uncertain. V lost 0 bases and J 7 bases, leaving 10 bases between the germline ends. This CDR3 comprises 14 residues. The germline V gene encodes CDR1 LGHNA and CDR2 YSLEER.

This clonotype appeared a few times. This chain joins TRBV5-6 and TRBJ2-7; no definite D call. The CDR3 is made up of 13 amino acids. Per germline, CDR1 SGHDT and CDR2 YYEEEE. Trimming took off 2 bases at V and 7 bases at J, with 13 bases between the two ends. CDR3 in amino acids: CASSFLGLREQYF. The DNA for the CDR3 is TGTGCCAGCAGCTTCCTAGGTCTTCGTGAGCAGTACTTC.

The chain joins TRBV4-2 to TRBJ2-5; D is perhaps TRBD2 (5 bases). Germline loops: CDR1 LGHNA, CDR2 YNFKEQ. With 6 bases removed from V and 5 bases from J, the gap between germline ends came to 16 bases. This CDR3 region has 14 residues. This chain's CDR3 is CASRRASGRETQYF. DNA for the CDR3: TGTGCCAGCAGGCGGGCGTCCGGGCGTGAGACCCAGTACTTC.

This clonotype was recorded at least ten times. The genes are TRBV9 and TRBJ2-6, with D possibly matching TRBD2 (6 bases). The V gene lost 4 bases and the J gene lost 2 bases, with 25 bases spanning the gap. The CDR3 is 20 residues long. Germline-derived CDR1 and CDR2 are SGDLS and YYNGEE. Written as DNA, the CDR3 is TGTGCCAGCAGCACGGGGGTGGGCAGTGCCTTAGGGGCTGGGGCCAACGTCCTGACTTTC. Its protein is CASSTGVGSALGAGANVLTF.

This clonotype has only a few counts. CDR3 sequence: CASSPQSGSAEQFF. In DNA form, the CDR3 reads TGTGCCAGCAGCCCCCAAAGTGGTAGCGCTGAGCAGTTCTTC. V and J are TRBV7-3 and TRBJ2-1, with D possibly being TRBD2 (5 bases). With 5 bases removed from V and 9 bases from J, the gap between germline ends came to 17 bases. The CDR3 covers 14 residues. The germline CDR1 and CDR2 sequences are SGHTA and FQGTGA.